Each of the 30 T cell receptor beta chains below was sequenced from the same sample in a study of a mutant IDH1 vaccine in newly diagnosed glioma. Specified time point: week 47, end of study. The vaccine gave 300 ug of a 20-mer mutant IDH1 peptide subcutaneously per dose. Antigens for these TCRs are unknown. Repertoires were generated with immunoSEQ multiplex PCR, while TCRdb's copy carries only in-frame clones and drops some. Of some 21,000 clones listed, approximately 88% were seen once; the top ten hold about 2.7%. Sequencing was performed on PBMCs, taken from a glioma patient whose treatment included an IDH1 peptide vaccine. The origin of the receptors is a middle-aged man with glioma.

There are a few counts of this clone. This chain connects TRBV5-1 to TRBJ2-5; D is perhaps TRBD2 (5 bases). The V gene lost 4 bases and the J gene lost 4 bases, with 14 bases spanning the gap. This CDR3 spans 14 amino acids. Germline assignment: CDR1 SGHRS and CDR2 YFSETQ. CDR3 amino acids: CASSPQTTGETQYF. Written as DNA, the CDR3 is TGCGCCAGCAGCCCTCAGACTACGGGAGAGACCCAGTACTTC.

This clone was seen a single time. The CDR3 sequence: CASSLTKNIQYF. CDR3 coding DNA: TGTGCCAGCAGTTTGACCAAAAACATTCAGTACTTC. V usage is TRBV28 and J usage is TRBJ2-4; D remains ambiguous. V was trimmed by 3 bases and J by 2 bases, leaving 2 bases between them. The germline V gene has CDR1 MDHEN and CDR2 SYDVKM. The CDR3 covers 12 residues.

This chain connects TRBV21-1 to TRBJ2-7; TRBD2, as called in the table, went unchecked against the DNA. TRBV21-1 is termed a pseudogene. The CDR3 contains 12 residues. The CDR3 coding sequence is TGTGCCAGCGGAGACTGGAACTACGAGCAGTACTTC. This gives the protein CASGDWNYEQYF.

DNA of the CDR3: TGTGCCAGCTCTACTCCTCGCTCCTACAATGAGCAGTTCTTC. Its protein is CASSTPRSYNEQFF. V usage is TRBV9 and J usage is TRBJ2-1; unclear D gene. V was pared by 7 bases and J by 0 bases, with 11 bases between. There are 14 residues in the CDR3. The germline CDR1 and CDR2 sequences are SGDLS and YYNGEE.

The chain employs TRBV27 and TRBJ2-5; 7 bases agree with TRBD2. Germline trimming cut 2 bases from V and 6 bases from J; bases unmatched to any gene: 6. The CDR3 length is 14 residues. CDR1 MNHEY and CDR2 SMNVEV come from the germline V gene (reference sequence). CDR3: CASSLGGGWKTQYF. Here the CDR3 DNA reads TGTGCCAGCAGTTTAGGGGGGGGTTGGAAGACCCAGTACTTC.

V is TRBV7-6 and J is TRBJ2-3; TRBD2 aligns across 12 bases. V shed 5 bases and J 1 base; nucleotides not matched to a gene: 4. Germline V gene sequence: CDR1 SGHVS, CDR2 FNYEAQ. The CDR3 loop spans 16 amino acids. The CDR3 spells CASSLRLAGGTDTQYF. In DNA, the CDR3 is TGTGCCAGCAGCCTACGACTAGCGGGAGGCACAGATACGCAGTATTTT.

The CDR3 here is CASSSLRTGGLEQYF. CDR3 bases: TGTGCCAGCAGCTCCCTCAGGACAGGGGGTCTCGAGCAGTACTTC. The chain joins TRBV7-9 to TRBJ2-7; 10 bases match TRBD1. This CDR3 region has 15 residues. The trim removed 4 bases at V and 6 bases at J, leaving 9 bases unmatched. Germline V gene data show CDR1 as SEHNR and CDR2 as FQNEAQ (reference sequence).

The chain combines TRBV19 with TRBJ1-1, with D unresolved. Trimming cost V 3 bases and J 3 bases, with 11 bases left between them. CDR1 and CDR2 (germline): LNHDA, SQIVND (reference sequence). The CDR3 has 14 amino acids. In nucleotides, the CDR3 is TGTGCCAGTAGTATCGGGAGGGAAGACACTGAAGCTTTCTTT. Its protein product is CASSIGREDTEAFF.

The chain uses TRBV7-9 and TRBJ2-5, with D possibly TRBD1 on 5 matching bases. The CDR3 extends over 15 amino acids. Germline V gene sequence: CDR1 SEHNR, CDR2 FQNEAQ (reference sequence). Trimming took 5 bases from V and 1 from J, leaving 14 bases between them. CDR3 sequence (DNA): TGTGCCAGCAGCATGGGGCAGGGCCGCCAAGAGACCCAGTACTTC. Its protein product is CASSMGQGRQETQYF.

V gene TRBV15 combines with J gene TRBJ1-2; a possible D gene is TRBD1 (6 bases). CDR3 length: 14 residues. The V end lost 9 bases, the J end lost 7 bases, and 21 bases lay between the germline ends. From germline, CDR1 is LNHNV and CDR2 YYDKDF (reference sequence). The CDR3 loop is CATSGGGTGRGYTF. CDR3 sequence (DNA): TGTGCCACTTCAGGCGGGGGAACAGGGCGTGGCTACACCTTC.

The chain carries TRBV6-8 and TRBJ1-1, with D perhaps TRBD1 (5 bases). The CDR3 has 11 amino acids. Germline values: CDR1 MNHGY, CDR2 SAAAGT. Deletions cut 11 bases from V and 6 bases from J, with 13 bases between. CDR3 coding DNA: TGTGCCGGCGACAGTCAGGCTGAAGCTTTCTTT. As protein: CAGDSQAEAFF.

The CDR3 DNA follows: TGTGCCACCAGCGGAGTCCACCACCATCAGCCCCAGCATTTT. It translates to CATSGVHHHQPQHF. J is TRBJ1-5 and V is TRBV15; D gene unclear. Trimming cost V 5 bases and J 5 bases, with 13 bases left between them. Germline V gene lookup returns CDR1 LNHNV and CDR2 YYDKDF (reference sequence). The CDR3 totals 14 residues.

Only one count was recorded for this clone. The DNA of the CDR3 is TGCGCCAGCAGCCTTGACAGAATCTCTGGAAACACCATATATTTT. It translates to CASSLDRISGNTIYF. The chain links TRBV5-1 to TRBJ1-3, with a tentative D call TRBD1 (5 bases). Trimming shortened V by 4 bases and J by 0 bases, and 11 bases separated the two germline ends. The CDR3 is made up of 15 amino acids. From germline, CDR1 is SGHRS and CDR2 YFSETQ.

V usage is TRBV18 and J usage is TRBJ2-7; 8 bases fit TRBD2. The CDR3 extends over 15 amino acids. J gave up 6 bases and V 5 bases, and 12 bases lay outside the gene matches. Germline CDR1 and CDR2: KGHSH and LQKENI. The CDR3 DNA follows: TGTGCCAGCTCAGAAGGGACTAGGGGTCCTACCGAGCAGTACTTC. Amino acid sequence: CASSEGTRGPTEQYF.

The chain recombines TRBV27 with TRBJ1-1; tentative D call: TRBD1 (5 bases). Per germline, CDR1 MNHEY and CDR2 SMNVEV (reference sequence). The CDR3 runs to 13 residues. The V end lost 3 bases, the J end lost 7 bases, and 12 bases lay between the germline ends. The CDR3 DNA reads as TGTGCCAGCAGTTTGGTAGGGGTGGGTGAAGCTTTCTTT. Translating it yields CASSLVGVGEAFF.

The CDR3, as DNA: TGCGCCAGCAGCTTGGGGGCCTGGGTAAGTGAGCAGTTCTTC. This encodes CASSLGAWVSEQFF. The rearrangement links TRBV5-1 to TRBJ2-1; the D is unclear. Germline V gives CDR1 SGHRS, CDR2 YFSETQ. There are 14 residues in the CDR3. V was cut by 0 bases and J by 9 bases, with 13 bases left in between.

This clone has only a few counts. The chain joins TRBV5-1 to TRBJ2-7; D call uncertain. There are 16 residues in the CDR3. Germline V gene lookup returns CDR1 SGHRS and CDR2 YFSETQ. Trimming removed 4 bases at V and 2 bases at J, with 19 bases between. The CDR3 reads CASSVATPGQAYEQYF. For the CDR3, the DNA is TGCGCCAGCAGCGTAGCTACCCCCGGGCAAGCCTACGAGCAGTACTTC.

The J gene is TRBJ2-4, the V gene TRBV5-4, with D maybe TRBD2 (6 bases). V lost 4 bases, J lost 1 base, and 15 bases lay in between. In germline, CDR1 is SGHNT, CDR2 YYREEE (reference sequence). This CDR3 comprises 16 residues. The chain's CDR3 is CASSPTGGTAKNIQYF. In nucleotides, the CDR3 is TGTGCCAGCAGCCCCACCGGAGGGACGGCCAAAAACATTCAGTACTTC.

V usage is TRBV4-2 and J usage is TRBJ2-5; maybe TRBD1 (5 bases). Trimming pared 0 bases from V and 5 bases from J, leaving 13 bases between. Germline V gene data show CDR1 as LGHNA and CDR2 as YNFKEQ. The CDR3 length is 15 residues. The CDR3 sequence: CASSQDPGAVETQYF. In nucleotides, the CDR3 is TGTGCCAGCAGCCAAGACCCTGGGGCCGTGGAGACCCAGTACTTC.

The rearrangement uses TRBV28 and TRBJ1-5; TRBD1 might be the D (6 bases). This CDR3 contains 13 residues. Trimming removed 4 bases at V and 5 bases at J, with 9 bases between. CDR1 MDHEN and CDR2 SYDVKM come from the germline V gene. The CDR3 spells CASSSQGDQPQHF. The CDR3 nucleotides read TGTGCCAGCAGTTCACAGGGAGATCAGCCCCAGCATTTT.

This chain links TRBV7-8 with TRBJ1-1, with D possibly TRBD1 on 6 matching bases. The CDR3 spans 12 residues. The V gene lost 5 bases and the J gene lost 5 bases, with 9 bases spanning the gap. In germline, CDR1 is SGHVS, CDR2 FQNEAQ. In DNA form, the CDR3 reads TGTGCCAGCAGCGTAGACAGGACTGAAGCTTTCTTT. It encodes CASSVDRTEAFF.

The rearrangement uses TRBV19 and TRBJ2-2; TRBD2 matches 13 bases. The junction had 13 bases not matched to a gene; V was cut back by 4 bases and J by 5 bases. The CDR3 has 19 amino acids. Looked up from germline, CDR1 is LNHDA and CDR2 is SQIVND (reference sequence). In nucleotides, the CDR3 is TGTGCCAGTAGTACTCATTTAGGGACTAGCGGGAAGATAACCGGGGAGCTGTTTTTT. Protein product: CASSTHLGTSGKITGELFF.

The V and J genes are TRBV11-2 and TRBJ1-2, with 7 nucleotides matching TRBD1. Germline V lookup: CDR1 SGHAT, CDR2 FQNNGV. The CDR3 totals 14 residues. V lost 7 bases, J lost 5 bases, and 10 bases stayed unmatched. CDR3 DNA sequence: TGTGCCAGCACCAGCCGGACAGGACAATATGGCTACACCTTC. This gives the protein CASTSRTGQYGYTF.

The CDR3 is CASSYSTGGEQYF. CDR3 in DNA: TGTGCCAGCAGTTACTCGACCGGCGGCGAGCAGTACTTC. The V call is TRBV6-5, the J call TRBJ2-7; no clear D. The CDR3 loop spans 13 amino acids. In germline, CDR1 is MNHEY, CDR2 SVGAGI. Trimming shortened V by 0 bases and J by 6 bases, and 9 bases separated the two germline ends.

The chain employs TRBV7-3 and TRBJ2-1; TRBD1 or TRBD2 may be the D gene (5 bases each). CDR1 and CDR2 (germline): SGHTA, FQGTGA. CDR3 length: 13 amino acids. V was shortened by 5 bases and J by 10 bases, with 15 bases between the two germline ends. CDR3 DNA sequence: TGTGCCAGCAGCCCCCGGGACCCCAAGGAGCAGTTCTTC. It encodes CASSPRDPKEQFF.

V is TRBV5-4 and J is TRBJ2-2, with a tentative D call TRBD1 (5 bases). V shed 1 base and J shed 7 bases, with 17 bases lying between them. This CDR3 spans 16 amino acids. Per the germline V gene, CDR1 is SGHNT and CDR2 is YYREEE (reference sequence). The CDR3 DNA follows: TGTGCCAGCAGCTTGCCGTTCGGCAGGGCTGGCGGGGAGCTGTTTTTT. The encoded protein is CASSLPFGRAGGELFF. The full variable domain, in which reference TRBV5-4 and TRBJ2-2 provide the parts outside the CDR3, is ETGVTQSPTHLIKTRGQQVTLRCSSQSGHNTVSWYQQALGQGPQFIFQYYREEENGRGNFPPRFSGLQFPNYSSELNVNALELDDSALYLCASSLPFGRAGGELFFGEGSRLTVL.

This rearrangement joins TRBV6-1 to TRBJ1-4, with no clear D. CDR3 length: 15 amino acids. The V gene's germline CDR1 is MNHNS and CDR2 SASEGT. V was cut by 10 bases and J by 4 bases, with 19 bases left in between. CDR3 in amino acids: CATETLAGFNEKLFF. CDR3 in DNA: TGTGCCACCGAGACCCTAGCGGGGTTTAATGAAAAACTGTTTTTT.

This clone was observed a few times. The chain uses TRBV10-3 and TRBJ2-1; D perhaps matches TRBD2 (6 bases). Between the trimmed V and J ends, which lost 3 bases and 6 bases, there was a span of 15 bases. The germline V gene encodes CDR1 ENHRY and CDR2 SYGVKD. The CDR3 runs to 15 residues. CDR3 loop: CAISDPRGKGNEQFF. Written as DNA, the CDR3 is TGTGCCATCAGTGACCCCCGCGGGAAGGGCAATGAGCAGTTCTTC.

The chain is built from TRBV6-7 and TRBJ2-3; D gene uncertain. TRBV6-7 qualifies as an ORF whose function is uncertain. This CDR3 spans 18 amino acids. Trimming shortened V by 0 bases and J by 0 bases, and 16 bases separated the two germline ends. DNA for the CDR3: TGTGCCAGCAGTTACTCTGATAACGCCTCATCTAGCACAGATACGCAGTATTTT. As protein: CASSYSDNASSSTDTQYF.

This chain's CDR3 is CASSQGLDPSGSYNEQFF. The CDR3 nucleotides read TGTGCCAGCAGCCAAGGCCTAGACCCTAGCGGTTCCTACAATGAGCAGTTCTTC. V usage is TRBV4-2 and J usage is TRBJ2-1, with 7 positions matching TRBD2. CDR3 length: 18 residues. Germline V gene data show CDR1 as LGHNA and CDR2 as YNFKEQ. Trimming took 1 base from V and 1 from J; bases not matched to a gene: 10.